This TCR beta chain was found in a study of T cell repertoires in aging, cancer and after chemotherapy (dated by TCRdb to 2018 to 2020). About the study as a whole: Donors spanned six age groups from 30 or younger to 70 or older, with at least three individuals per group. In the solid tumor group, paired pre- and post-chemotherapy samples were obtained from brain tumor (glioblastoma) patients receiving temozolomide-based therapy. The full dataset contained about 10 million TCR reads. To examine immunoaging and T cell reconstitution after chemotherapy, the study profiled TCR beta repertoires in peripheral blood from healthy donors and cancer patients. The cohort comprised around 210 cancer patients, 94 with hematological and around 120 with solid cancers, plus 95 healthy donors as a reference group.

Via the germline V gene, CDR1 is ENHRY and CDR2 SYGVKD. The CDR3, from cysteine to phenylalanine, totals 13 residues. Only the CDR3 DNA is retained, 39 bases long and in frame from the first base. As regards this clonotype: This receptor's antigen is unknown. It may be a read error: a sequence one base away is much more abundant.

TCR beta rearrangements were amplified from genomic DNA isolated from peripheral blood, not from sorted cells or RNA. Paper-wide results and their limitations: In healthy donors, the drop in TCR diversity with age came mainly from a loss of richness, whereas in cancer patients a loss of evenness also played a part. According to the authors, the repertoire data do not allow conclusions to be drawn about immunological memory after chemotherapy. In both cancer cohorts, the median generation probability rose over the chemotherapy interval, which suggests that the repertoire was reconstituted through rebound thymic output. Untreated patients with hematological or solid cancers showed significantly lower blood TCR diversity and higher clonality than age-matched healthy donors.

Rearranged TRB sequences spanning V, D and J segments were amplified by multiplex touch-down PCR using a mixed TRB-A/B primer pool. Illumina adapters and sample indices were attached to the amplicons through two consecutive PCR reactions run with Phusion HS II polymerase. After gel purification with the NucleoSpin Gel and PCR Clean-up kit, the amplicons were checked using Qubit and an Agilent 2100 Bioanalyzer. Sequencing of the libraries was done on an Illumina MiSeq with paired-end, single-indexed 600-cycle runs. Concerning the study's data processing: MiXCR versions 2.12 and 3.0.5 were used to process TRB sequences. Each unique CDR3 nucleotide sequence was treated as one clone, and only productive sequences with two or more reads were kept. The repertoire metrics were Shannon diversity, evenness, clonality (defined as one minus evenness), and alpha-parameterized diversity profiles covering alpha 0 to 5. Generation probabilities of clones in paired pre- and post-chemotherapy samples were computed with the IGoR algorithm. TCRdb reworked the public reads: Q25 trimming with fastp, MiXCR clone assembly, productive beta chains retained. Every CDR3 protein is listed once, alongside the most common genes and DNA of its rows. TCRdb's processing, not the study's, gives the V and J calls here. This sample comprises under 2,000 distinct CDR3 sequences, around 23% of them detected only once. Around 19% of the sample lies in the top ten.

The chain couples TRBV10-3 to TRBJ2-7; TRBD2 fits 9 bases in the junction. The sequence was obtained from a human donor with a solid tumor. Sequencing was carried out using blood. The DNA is TGTGCCATCAAGGAGCGGGAGGAGTACGGGCAGTACTTC. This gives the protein CAIKEREEYGQYF.